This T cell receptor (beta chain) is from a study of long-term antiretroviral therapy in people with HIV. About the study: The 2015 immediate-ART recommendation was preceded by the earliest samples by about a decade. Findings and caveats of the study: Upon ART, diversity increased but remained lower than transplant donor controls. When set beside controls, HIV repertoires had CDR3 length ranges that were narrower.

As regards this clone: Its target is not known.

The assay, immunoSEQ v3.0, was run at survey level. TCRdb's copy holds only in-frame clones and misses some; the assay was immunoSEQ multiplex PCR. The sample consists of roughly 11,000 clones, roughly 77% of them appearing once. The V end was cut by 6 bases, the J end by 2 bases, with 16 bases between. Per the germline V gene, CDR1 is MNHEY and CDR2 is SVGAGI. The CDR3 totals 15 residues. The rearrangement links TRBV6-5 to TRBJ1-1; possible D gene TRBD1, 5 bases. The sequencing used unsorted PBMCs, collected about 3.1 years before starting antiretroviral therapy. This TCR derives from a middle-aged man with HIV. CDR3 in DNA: TGTGCCAGCAGCCTTACAGGAGACAGAAACACTGAAGCTTTCTTT. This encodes CASSLTGDRNTEAFF.